The clone carrying this TCR beta chain occurred a few times. Germline V gene lookup returns CDR1 MNHEY and CDR2 SVGEGT. Trimming took 6 bases from V and 1 from J, leaving 12 bases between them. The CDR3 runs to 14 residues. Via MiXCR, TCRdb re-called the 5' RACE reads, giving one row per CDR3 protein. The table includes about 63,000 distinct CDR3 sequences, about a sixth detected once. The data originate from a study of HIV-infected patients and healthy controls. This TCR was sampled from a human donor in good health. The chain uses TRBV6-2 or TRBV6-3 and TRBJ1-1; D is perhaps TRBD1 (5 bases). The specimen was CD4+ T cells from blood. The CDR3 reads CASRPGRQNTEAFF. The CDR3 DNA reads as TGTGCCAGCAGACCGGGACGTCAGAACACTGAAGCTTTCTTT.